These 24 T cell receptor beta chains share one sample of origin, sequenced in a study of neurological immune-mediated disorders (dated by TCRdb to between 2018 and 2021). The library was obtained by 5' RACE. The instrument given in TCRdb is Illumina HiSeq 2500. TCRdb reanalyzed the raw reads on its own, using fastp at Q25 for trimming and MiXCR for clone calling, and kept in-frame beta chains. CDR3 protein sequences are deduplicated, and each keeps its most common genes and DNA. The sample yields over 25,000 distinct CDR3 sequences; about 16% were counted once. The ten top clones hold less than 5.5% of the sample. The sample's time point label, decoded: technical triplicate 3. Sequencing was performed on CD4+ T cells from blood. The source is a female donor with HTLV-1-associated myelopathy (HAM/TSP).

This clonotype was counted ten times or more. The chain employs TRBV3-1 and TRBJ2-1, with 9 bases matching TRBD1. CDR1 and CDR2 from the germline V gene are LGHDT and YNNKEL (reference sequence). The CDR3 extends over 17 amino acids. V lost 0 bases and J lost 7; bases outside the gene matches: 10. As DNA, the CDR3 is TGTGCCAGCAGCCAAGATTGGAACAGGGGGCTGGCAAATGAGCAGTTCTTC. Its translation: CASSQDWNRGLANEQFF.

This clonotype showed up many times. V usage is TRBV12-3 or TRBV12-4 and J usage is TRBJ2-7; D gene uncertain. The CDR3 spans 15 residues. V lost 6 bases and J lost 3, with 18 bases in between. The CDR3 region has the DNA TGTGCCAGCAGCCCCGAGTCCAGGTTCCTCTACGAGCAGTACTTC. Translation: CASSPESRFLYEQYF.

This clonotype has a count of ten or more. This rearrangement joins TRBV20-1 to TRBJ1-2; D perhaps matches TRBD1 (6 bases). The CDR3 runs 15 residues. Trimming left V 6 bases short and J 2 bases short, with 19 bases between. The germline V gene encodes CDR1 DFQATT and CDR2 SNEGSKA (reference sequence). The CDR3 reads CSAPRGGTRNYGYTF. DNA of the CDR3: TGCAGTGCCCCCAGGGGCGGGACAAGGAACTATGGCTACACCTTC.

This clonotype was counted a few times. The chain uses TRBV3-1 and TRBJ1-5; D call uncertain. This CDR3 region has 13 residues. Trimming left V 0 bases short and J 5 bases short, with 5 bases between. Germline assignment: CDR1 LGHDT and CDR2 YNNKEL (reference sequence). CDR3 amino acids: CASSQDSDQPQHF. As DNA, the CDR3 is TGTGCCAGCAGCCAAGATTCGGATCAGCCCCAGCATTTT.

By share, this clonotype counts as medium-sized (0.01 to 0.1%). The CDR3, as DNA: TGCGCCAGCAGCTATACTCCGGGACAGCAAGAGACCCAGTACTTC. Its protein product is CASSYTPGQQETQYF. The chain couples TRBV5-1 to TRBJ2-5; 7 nucleotides align to TRBD1. This CDR3 has 15 residues. Per the germline V gene, CDR1 is SGHRS and CDR2 is YFSETQ. V gave up 3 bases and J gave up 2 bases; unmatched junction bases: 7.

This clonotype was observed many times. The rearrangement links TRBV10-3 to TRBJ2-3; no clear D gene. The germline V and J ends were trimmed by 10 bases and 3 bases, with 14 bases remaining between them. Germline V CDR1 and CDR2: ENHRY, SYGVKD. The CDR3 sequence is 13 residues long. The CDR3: CATRPLRTDTQYF. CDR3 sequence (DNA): TGTGCCACCAGACCCTTACGGACAGATACGCAGTATTTT.

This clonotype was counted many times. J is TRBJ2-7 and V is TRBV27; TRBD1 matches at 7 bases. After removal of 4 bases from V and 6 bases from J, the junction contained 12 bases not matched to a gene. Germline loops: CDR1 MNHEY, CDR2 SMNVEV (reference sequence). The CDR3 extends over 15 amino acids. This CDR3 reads CASSSKTGVLSEQYF. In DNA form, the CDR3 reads TGTGCCAGCAGTTCGAAAACAGGGGTTCTGAGCGAGCAGTACTTC.

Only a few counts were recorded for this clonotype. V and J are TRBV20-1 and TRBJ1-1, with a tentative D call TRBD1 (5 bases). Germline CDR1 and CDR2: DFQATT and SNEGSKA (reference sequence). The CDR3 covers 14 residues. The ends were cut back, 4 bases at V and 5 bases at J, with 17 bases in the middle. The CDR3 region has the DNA TGCAGTGCTACATACTCGCAGGGTGAGACTGAAGCTTTCTTT. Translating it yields CSATYSQGETEAFF.

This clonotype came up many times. Here the CDR3 DNA reads TGTGCCAGCTCACCGTCAGTTCTATATGGCTACACCTTC. Its translation is CASSPSVLYGYTF. V and J are TRBV18 and TRBJ1-2; D not resolved. This CDR3 contains 13 residues. Trimming left V 3 bases short and J 5 bases short, with 10 bases between. Germline V CDR1 and CDR2: KGHSH, LQKENI.

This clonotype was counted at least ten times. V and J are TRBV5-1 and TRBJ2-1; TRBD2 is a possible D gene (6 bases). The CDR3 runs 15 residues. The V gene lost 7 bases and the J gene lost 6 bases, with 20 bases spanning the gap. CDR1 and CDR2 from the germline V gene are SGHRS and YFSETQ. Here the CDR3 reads CASEPTAGLRNEQFF. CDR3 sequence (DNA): TGCGCCAGCGAACCGACAGCGGGCCTTCGCAATGAGCAGTTCTTC.

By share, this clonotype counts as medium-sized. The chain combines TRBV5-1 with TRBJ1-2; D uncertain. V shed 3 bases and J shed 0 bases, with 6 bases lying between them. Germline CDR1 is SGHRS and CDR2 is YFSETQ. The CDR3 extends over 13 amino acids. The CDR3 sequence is CASSYDTNYGYTF. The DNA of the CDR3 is TGCGCCAGCAGCTACGACACTAACTATGGCTACACCTTC.

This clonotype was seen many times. The CDR3 DNA reads TGTGCCAGCAGGAACAGGGCTCTCGACTCCTACGAGCAGTACTTC. This translates into CASRNRALDSYEQYF. This chain uses TRBV27 with TRBJ2-7; D perhaps matches TRBD1 (6 bases). V lost 6 bases, J lost 0 bases, and 15 bases lay in between. CDR3 length: 15 amino acids. CDR1 MNHEY and CDR2 SMNVEV come from the germline V gene (reference sequence).

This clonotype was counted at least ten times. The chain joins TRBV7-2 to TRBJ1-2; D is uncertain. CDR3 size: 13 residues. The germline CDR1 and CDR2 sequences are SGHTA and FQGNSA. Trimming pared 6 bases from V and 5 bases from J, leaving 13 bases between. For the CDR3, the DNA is TGTGCCAGCAGATCCACATCTTCGTATGGCTACACCTTC. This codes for CASRSTSSYGYTF.

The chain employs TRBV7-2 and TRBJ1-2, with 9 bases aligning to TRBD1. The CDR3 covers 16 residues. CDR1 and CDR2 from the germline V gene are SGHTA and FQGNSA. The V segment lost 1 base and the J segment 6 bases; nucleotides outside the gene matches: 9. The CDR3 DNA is TGTGCCAGCAGCTTAGACGGTCCGGGACAGGGCAATGGCTACACCTTC. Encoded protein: CASSLDGPGQGNGYTF.

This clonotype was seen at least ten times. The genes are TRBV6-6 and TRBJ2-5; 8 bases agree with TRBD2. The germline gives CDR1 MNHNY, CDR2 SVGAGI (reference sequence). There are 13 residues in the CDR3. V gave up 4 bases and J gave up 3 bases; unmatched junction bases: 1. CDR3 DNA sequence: TGTGCCAGCAGTTTACTAGCGGAAGAGACCCAGTACTTC. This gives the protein CASSLLAEETQYF.

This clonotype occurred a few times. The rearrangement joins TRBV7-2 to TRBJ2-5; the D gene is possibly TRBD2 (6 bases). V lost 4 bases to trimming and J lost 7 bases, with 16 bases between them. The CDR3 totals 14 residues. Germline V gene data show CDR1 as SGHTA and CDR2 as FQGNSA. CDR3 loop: CASSSTFSGPTQYF. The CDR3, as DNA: TGTGCCAGCAGCTCCACCTTTAGCGGACCGACCCAGTACTTC.

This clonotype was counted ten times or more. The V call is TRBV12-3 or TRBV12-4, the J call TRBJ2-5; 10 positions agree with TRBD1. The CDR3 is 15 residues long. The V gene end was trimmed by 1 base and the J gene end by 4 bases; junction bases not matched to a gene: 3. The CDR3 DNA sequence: TGTGCCAGCAGTTTAGGGGGGACAGGGGCAGAGACCCAGTACTTC. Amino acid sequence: CASSLGGTGAETQYF.

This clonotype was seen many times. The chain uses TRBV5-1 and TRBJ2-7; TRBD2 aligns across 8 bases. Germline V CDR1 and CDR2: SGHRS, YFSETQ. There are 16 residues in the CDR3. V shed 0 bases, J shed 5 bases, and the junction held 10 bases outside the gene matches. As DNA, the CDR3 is TGCGCCAGCAGCTTGGACTCAGCCGGGACTAGGGACGAGCAGTACTTC. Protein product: CASSLDSAGTRDEQYF.

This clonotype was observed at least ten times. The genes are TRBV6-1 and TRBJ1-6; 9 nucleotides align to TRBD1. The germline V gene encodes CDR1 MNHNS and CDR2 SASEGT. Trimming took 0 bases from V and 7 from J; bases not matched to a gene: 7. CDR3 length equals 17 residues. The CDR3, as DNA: TGTGCCAGCAGTGAAGCGCCGGGACAGGGTGGGAATTCACCCCTCCACTTT. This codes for CASSEAPGQGGNSPLHF.

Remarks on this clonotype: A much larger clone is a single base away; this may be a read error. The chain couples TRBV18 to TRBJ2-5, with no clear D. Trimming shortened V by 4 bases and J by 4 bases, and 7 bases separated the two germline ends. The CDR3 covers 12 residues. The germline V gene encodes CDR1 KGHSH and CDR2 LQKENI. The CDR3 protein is CASSLDGETQYF. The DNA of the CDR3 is TGTGCCAGCTCACTCGATGGAGAGACCCAGTACTTC.

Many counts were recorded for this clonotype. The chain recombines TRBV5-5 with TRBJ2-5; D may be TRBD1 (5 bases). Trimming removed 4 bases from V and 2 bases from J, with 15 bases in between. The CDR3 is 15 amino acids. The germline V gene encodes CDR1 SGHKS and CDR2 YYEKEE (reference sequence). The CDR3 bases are TGTGCCAGCAGCCTGTTGACAGCACTGCAAGAGACCCAGTACTTC. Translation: CASSLLTALQETQYF.

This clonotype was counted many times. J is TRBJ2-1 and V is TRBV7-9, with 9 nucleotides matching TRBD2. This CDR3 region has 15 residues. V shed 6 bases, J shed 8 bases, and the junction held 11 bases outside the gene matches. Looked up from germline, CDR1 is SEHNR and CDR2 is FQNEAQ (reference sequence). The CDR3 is CASRSSGATGHEQFF. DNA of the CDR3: TGTGCCAGCAGATCTAGCGGGGCCACAGGCCATGAGCAGTTCTTC.

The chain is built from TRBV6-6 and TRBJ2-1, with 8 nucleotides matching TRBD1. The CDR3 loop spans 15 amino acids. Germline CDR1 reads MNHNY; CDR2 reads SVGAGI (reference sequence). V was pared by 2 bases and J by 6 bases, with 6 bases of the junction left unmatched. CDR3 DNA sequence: TGTGCCAGCAGTTACGGGACAGGATCGGGCAATGAGCAGTTCTTC. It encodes CASSYGTGSGNEQFF.

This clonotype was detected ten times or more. CDR3 bases: TGCAGCGTTAGGATCGTTGATACGCAGTATTTT. As protein: CSVRIVDTQYF. This sequence joins TRBV29-1 and TRBJ2-3; unclear D gene. The CDR3 is made up of 11 amino acids. V was shortened by 5 bases and J by 6 bases, with 9 bases between the two germline ends. CDR1 SQVTM and CDR2 ANQGSEA come from the germline V gene.